What follows are 5 T cell receptor beta chains derived from one specimen sequenced in a study of PD-L1 blockade in urothelial cancer. This table comes from immunoSEQ multiplex PCR, and its TCRdb copy is limited to in-frame clones, with some not included. This sample has 45,000 to 65,000 clones; less than 90% occur once, and the top ten carry around 14%. Time point defined: pretreatment peripheral blood. The specimen was PBMCs, collected around atezolizumab (anti-PD-L1) treatment. The receptors were gathered from a man between 70 and 80 years old with urothelial cancer.

V usage is TRBV5-6 and J usage is TRBJ1-4; no clear D. Germline loops: CDR1 SGHDT, CDR2 YYEEEE. This CDR3 is built from 17 residues. The ends were cut back, 0 bases at V and 2 bases at J, with 14 bases in the middle. The CDR3 here is CASSLGRGISTNEKLFF. CDR3 in DNA: TGTGCCAGCAGCTTGGGCCGAGGTATCAGCACTAATGAAAAACTGTTTTTT.

The chain recombines TRBV6-5 with TRBJ1-1; 9 nucleotides match TRBD1. Germline V CDR1 and CDR2: MNHEY, SVGAGI. The CDR3 has 14 residues. The J segment lost 3 bases and the V segment lost 5 bases, leaving 4 bases of the junction unmatched. CDR3 amino acids: CASSKGQGDTEAFF. In DNA form, the CDR3 reads TGTGCCAGCAGTAAGGGACAGGGAGACACTGAAGCTTTCTTT.

The chain combines TRBV5-6 with TRBJ2-2; a weak D match, TRBD2 (6 bases). CDR1 is SGHDT and CDR2 is YYEEEE in the germline V gene. This CDR3 spans 16 amino acids. The germline V and J ends were trimmed by 4 bases and 9 bases, with 22 bases remaining between them. CDR3 nucleotide sequence: TGTGCCAGCAGCGGCGGGACTGGGGATTTGTATCGGGAGCTGTTTTTT. This gives the protein CASSGGTGDLYRELFF. Together with reference TRBV5-6 and TRBJ2-2, the CDR3 gives the full variable domain: DAGVTQSPTHLIKTRGQQVTLRCSPKSGHDTVSWYQQALGQGPQFIFQYYEEEERQRGNFPDRFSGHQFPNYSSELNVNALLLGDSALYLCASSGGTGDLYRELFFGEGSRLTVL.

The chain combines TRBV4-1 with TRBJ2-7, with D perhaps TRBD2 (6 bases). The V end was cut by 6 bases, the J end by 1 base, with 19 bases between. The CDR3 runs 16 residues. Germline V gene sequence: CDR1 MGHRA, CDR2 YSYEKL. The CDR3 reads CASRPLEGGGSYEQYF. CDR3 in DNA: TGCGCCAGCAGACCTCTGGAGGGAGGTGGATCCTACGAGCAGTACTTC.

The rearrangement joins TRBV27 to TRBJ2-2; 10 nucleotides agree with TRBD1. The CDR3 extends over 17 amino acids. V lost 5 bases to trimming and J lost 2 bases; unmatched junction nucleotides: 8. Germline lookup yields CDR1 MNHEY and CDR2 SMNVEV (reference sequence). The CDR3 DNA sequence: TGTGCCAGCAGTCTGAACGGACAGGGGGGAAACACCGGGGAGCTGTTTTTT. Translated, it gives CASSLNGQGGNTGELFF.